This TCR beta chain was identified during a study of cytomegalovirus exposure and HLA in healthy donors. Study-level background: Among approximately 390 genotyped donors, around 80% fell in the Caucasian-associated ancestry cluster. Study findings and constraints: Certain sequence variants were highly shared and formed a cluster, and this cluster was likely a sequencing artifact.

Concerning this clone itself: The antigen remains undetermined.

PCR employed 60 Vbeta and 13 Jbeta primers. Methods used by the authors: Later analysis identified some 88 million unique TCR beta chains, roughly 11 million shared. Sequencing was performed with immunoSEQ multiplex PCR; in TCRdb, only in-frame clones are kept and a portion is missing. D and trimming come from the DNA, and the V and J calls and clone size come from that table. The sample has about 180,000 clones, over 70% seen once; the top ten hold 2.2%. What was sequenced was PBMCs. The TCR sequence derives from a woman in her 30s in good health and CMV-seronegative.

CDR3 in amino acids: CASSSSPLSKAPETQYF. The CDR3 DNA sequence: TGTGCCAGCAGTTCATCCCCCCTCTCTAAAGCGCCAGAGACCCAGTACTTC. The V call is TRBV27, the J call TRBJ2-5; D is uncertain. Trimming left V 4 bases short and J 4 bases short, with 22 bases between. This CDR3 region has 17 residues. The germline gives CDR1 MNHEY, CDR2 SMNVEV (reference sequence).